A single sample is the source of the 9 T cell receptor beta chains below, sequenced in a study of blood T cell repertoires in COVID-19. Generated by immunoSEQ multiplex PCR, the TCRdb table keeps only in-frame clones and is missing some. The table includes about 130,000 clones, around 83% detected once. Sequencing was performed on PBMCs or T cells enriched from blood (not recorded which). The receptors originated from a young man who had recovered from COVID-19.

V gene TRBV6-1 combines with J gene TRBJ1-1, with D uncertain. The CDR3 length is 14 residues. Trimming removed 3 bases from V and 0 bases from J, with 8 bases in between. CDR1 is MNHNS, CDR2 SASEGT, per germline. The CDR3 is CASSEEGMNTEAFF. The CDR3 DNA is TGTGCCAGCAGTGAGGAGGGAATGAACACTGAAGCTTTCTTT.

The V and J genes are TRBV30 and TRBJ1-2, with 7 bases that match TRBD1. This CDR3 is built from 12 residues. The ends lost 7 bases at V and 3 bases at J; junction bases unmatched: 5. The germline V gene has CDR1 GTSNPN and CDR2 SVGIG (reference sequence). CDR3 DNA sequence: TGTGCCTATGACACAGGGGACTATGGCTACACCTTC. Amino acid sequence: CAYDTGDYGYTF. Drawing the rest from reference TRBV30 and TRBJ1-2, the complete variable domain is SQTIHQWPATLVQPVGSPLSLECTVEGTSNPNLYWYRQAAGRGLQLLFYSVGIGQISSEVPQNLSASRPQDRQFILSSKKLLLSDSGFYLCAYDTGDYGYTFGSGTRLTVV.

The gene calls are TRBV30 and TRBJ2-3; 8 bases agree with TRBD1. The germline CDR1 and CDR2 sequences are GTSNPN and SVGIG (reference sequence). There are 16 residues in the CDR3. Unmatched junction bases numbered 14, after V lost 7 bases and J lost 2 bases. Written as DNA, the CDR3 is TGTGCCTCAATAAATGGGGACAGGCGTTCCACAGATACGCAGTATTTT. This codes for CASINGDRRSTDTQYF.

V is TRBV27 and J is TRBJ2-7, with no clear D. Germline V gives CDR1 MNHEY, CDR2 SMNVEV (reference sequence). This CDR3 contains 12 residues. The V end was cut by 6 bases, the J end by 0 bases, with 6 bases between. The CDR3 nucleotides read TGTGCCAGCAGGGGCAGCTCCTACGAGCAGTACTTC. It specifies CASRGSSYEQYF.

J is TRBJ2-2 and V is TRBV25-1; 8 positions agree with TRBD1. V was clipped by 9 bases and J by 1 base; unmatched bases: 4. CDR3 length: 14 amino acids. CDR1 is MGHDK and CDR2 is SYGVNS in the germline V gene. Here the CDR3 DNA reads TGTGCCAGTTTAGGACAGGGGAACACCGGGGAGCTGTTTTTT. It encodes CASLGQGNTGELFF.

The chain links TRBV6-1 to TRBJ1-2, with 9 bases identical to TRBD1. This CDR3 region has 16 residues. The V gene end was trimmed by 5 bases and the J gene end by 2 bases; junction bases not matched to a gene: 9. CDR1 is MNHNS, CDR2 SASEGT, per germline. CDR3 region: CASSKGADRGNYGYTF. The DNA of the CDR3 is TGTGCCAGCAGTAAAGGCGCCGACAGGGGGAACTATGGCTACACCTTC.

The table lists this clone with a few counts. The chain carries TRBV25-1 and TRBJ2-5, with D maybe TRBD2 (5 bases). The CDR3 length is 14 residues. V lost 2 bases, J lost 4 bases, and 11 bases lay in between. Germline lookup yields CDR1 MGHDK and CDR2 SYGVNS. CDR3 sequence reads: CASSEEGPGETQYF. CDR3 bases: TGTGCCAGCAGTGAAGAGGGTCCCGGAGAGACCCAGTACTTC.

This clone has a single count. The gene calls are TRBV2 and TRBJ2-3; D possibly corresponds to TRBD2 (6 bases). The V gene's germline CDR1 is SNHLY and CDR2 FYNNEI. This CDR3 spans 16 amino acids. Trimming removed 6 bases from V and 6 bases from J, with 22 bases in between. The CDR3: CASRDSGLVGGDTQYF. CDR3 DNA sequence: TGTGCCAGCAGGGACTCGGGACTGGTTGGTGGCGATACGCAGTATTTT. Full variable domain (outside the CDR3, taken from reference TRBV2 and TRBJ2-3): EPEVTQTPSHQVTQMGQEVILRCVPISNHLYFYWYRQILGQKVEFLVSFYNNEISEKSEIFDDQFSVERPDGSNFTLKIRSTKLEDSAMYFCASRDSGLVGGDTQYFGPGTRLTVL.

This chain connects TRBV10-2 to TRBJ1-5, with D possibly TRBD1 on 5 matching bases. With 3 bases removed from V and 5 bases from J, the gap between germline ends came to 11 bases. The V gene's germline CDR1 is WSHSY and CDR2 SAAADI. This CDR3 comprises 14 residues. The CDR3 DNA is TGCGCCAGCAGTGAAAGTGACAGAGATCAGCCCCAGCATTTT. It yields the protein CASSESDRDQPQHF.